The 6 T cell receptor beta chains listed next were all sequenced from one sample in a study of a mutant IDH1 vaccine in newly diagnosed glioma. No antigens are known for them. Clones were read by immunoSEQ multiplex PCR, and TCRdb kept only the in-frame ones, dropping some. The sample lists fewer than 45,000 clones, around 81% seen once, with approximately 4.7% in the top ten. Specified time point: week 35, safety follow-up. Doses comprised 300 ug of mutant IDH1 20-mer peptide each, plus topical imiquimod. The starting material was PBMCs, obtained from a glioma patient whose treatment included an IDH1 peptide vaccine. Every receptor here comes from a woman between 35 and 50 years old with glioma. Some clones in this sample may be carry-over from other donors' samples.

The gene calls are TRBV19 and TRBJ1-5, with 9 bases aligning to TRBD1. Per germline, CDR1 LNHDA and CDR2 SQIVND (reference sequence). This CDR3 spans 16 amino acids. The V gene end was trimmed by 4 bases and the J gene end by 8 bases; junction bases not matched to a gene: 12. The CDR3: CASSTPGTGLTEPQHF. CDR3 in DNA: TGTGCCAGTAGTACCCCCGGGACAGGGTTAACGGAGCCCCAGCATTTT.

V gene TRBV9 combines with J gene TRBJ2-2, with a tentative D call TRBD2 (5 bases). The CDR3 is made up of 14 amino acids. V gave up 3 bases and J gave up 6 bases, with 12 bases separating them. CDR1 SGDLS and CDR2 YYNGEE come from the germline V gene. CDR3 in amino acids: CASSGGFRSGELFF. The CDR3 region has the DNA TGTGCCAGCAGCGGAGGGTTTCGATCCGGGGAGCTGTTTTTT.

J is TRBJ2-5 and V is TRBV6-6, with TRBD1 identical over 9 bases. The germline gives CDR1 MNHNY, CDR2 SVGAGI (reference sequence). The CDR3 runs to 13 residues. V was pared by 4 bases and J by 7 bases, with 4 bases of the junction left unmatched. The DNA of the CDR3 is TGTGCCAGCAGTTTGGGACAGGGAGGGACCCAGTACTTC. Its translation is CASSLGQGGTQYF.

This sequence joins TRBV29-1 and TRBJ2-2; 7 nucleotides agree with TRBD2. Germline CDR1 is SQVTM and CDR2 is ANQGSEA. J lost 0 bases, V lost 7 bases, and 5 bases had no gene match. This CDR3 is built from 14 residues. CDR3 loop: CSARDYTNTGELFF. CDR3 bases: TGCAGCGCCCGGGACTATACGAACACCGGGGAGCTGTTTTTT.

The chain carries TRBV23-1 and TRBJ1-2; perhaps TRBD1 as D (6 bases). TRBV23-1 is noted as an ORF with a role that remains uncertain. This CDR3 has 15 amino acids. Trimming cost V 3 bases and J 10 bases, with 21 bases left between them. The CDR3: CASSHTGFHNKIYTF. The CDR3 DNA sequence: TGCGCCAGCAGTCACACAGGGTTCCACAACAAGATCTACACCTTC.

CDR3 region: CATDPGASYEQYF. The CDR3 DNA follows: TGTGCCACCGATCCCGGGGCGTCCTACGAGCAGTACTTC. The rearrangement joins TRBV2 to TRBJ2-7; D could derive from TRBD1 or TRBD2 (5 bases each). Germline V gene lookup returns CDR1 SNHLY and CDR2 FYNNEI. V dropped 10 bases and J dropped 1 base, with 14 bases sitting between them. CDR3 length equals 13 residues.